This TCR beta chain was recovered during a study of shared clonotypes between healthy human individuals. The data were produced by immunoSEQ multiplex PCR, yet TCRdb's version contains in-frame clones alone and is incomplete. The sample shows about 490,000 clones, around 79% of them seen only once. The origin of this receptor is a middle-aged woman in good health. Some clones in this sample may be carry-over from other donors' samples. Sequencing used PBMCs.

In nucleotides, the CDR3 is TGCGCCAGCAGCTTGGCCGGTCCACGACGCTCGGGCGGGGAGCTGTTTTTT. Its translation is CASSLAGPRRSGGELFF. The V gene is TRBV5-1, the J gene TRBJ2-2; no reliable D call. The germline V gene has CDR1 SGHRS and CDR2 YFSETQ. The CDR3 runs to 17 residues. Trimming stripped 0 bases from V and 7 bases from J, with 19 bases between.